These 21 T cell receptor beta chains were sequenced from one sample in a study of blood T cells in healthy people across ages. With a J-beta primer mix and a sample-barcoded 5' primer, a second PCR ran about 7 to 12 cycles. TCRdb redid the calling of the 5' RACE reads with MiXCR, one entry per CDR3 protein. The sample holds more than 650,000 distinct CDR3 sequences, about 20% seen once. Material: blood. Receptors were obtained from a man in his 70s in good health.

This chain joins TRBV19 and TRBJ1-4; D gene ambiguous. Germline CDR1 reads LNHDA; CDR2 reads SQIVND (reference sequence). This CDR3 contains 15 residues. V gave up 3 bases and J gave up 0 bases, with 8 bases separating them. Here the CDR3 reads CASSIMAATNEKLFF. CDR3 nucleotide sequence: TGTGCCAGTAGTATTATGGCAGCAACTAATGAAAAACTGTTTTTT. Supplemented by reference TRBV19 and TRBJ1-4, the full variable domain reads DGGITQSPKYLFRKEGQNVTLSCEQNLNHDAMYWYRQDPGQGLRLIYYSQIVNDFQKGDIAEGYSVSREKKESFPLTVTSAQKNPTAFYLCASSIMAATNEKLFFGSGTQLSVL.

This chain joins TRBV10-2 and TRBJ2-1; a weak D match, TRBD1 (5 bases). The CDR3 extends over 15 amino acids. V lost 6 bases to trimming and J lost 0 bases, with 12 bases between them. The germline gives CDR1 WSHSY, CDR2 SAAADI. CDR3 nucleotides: TGCGCCAGCAGGAAGACAGCGTACTCCTACAATGAGCAGTTCTTC. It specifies CASRKTAYSYNEQFF.

CDR3 DNA sequence: TGTGCCAGCAGTTTACCGGGACCGGATGAGCAGTTCTTC. It encodes CASSLPGPDEQFF. The chain combines TRBV28 with TRBJ2-5; D assignment may be TRBD1 or TRBD2 (5 bases each). The closer fit of TRBJ2-1 to the DNA end suggests the J call may be wrong. The germline V gene has CDR1 MDHEN and CDR2 SYDVKM. CDR3 length equals 13 residues.

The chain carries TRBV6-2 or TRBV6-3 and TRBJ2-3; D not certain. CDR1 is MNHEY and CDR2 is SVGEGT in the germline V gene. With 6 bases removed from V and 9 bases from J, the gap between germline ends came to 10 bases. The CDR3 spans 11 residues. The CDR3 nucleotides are TGTGCCAGCAGACGATCCCGGACGCAGTATTTT. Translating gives CASRRSRTQYF.

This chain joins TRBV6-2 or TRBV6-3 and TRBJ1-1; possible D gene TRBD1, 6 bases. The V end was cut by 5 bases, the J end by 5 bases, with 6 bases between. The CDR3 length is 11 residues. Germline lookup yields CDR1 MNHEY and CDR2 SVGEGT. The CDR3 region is CASSGQTEAFF. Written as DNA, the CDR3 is TGTGCCAGCAGTGGACAGACTGAAGCTTTCTTT.

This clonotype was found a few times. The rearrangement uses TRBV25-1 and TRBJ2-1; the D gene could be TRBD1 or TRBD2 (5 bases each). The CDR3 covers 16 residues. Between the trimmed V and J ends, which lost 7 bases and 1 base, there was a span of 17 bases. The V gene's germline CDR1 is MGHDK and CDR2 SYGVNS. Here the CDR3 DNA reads TGTGCCAGCATTGGGGACGGCGGGCAATCCTACAATGAGCAGTTCTTC. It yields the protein CASIGDGGQSYNEQFF. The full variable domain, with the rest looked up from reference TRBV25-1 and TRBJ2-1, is EADIYQTPRYLVIGTGKKITLECSQTMGHDKMYWYQQDPGMELHLIHYSYGVNSTEKGDLSSESTVSRIRTEHFPLTLESARPSHTSQYLCASIGDGGQSYNEQFFGPGTRLTVL.

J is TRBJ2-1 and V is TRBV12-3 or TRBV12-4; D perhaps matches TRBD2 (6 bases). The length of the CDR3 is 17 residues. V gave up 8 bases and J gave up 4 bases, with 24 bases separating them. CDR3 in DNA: TGTGCCAGCTCAACGATCCCTTTTCACGGAGGGTACAATGAGCAGTTCTTC. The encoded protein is CASSTIPFHGGYNEQFF.

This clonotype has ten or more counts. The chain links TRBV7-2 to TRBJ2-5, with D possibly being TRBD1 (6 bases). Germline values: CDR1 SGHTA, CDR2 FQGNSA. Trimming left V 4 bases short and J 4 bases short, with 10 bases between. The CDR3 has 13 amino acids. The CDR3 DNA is TGTGCCAGCAGCTCGGACAGAAGAGAGACCCAGTACTTC. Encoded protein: CASSSDRRETQYF.

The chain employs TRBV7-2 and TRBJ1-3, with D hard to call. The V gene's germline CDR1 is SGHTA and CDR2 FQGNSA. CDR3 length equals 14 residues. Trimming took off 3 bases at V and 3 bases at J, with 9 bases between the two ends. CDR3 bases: TGTGCCAGCAGCTTGCAGGTTCTTGGAAACACCATATATTTT. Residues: CASSLQVLGNTIYF.

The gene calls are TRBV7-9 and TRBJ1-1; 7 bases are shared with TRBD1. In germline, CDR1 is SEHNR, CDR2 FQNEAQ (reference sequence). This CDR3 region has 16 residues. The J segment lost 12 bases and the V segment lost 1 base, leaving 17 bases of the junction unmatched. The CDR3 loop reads CASSLEGVSDRAITFF. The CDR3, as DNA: TGTGCCAGCAGCTTAGAAGGAGTGAGTGACAGGGCAATAACTTTCTTT.

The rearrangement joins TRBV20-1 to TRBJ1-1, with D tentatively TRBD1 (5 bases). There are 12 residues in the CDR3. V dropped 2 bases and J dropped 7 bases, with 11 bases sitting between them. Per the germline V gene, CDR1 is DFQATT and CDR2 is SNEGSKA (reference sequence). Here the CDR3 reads CSARLGGGEAFF. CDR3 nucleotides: TGCAGTGCTAGACTCGGGGGGGGTGAAGCTTTCTTT.

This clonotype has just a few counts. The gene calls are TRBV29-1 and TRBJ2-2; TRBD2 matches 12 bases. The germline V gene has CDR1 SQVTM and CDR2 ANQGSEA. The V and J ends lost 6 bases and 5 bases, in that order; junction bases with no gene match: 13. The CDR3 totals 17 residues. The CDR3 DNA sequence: TGCAGCGTGCACACTAGCGGGGGGACCCGGGCAACCGGGGAGCTGTTTTTT. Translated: CSVHTSGGTRATGELFF.

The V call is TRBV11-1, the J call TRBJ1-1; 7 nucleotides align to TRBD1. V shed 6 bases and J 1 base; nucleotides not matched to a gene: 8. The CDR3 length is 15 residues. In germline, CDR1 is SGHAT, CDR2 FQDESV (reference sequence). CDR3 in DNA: TGTGCCAGCAGGTTTCACAGGGGCCGGAACACTGAAGCTTTCTTT. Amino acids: CASRFHRGRNTEAFF. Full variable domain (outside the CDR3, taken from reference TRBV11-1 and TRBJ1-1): EAEVAQSPRYKITEKSQAVAFWCDPISGHATLYWYRQILGQGPELLVQFQDESVVDDSQLPKDRFSAERLKGVDSTLKIQPAELGDSAMYLCASRFHRGRNTEAFFGQGTRLTVV.

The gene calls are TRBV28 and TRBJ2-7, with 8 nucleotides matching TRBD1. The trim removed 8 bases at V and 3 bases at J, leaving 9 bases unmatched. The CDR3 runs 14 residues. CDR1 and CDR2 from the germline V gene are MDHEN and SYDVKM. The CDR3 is CASSPPTGDYEQYF. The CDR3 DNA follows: TGTGCCAGCTCACCACCGACAGGGGACTACGAGCAGTACTTC.

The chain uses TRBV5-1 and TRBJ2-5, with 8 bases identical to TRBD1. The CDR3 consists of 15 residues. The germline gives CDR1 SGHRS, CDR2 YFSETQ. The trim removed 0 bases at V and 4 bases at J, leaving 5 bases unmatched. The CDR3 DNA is TGCGCCAGCAGCTTGGGGGTTGACAGGGGAGAGACCCAGTACTTC. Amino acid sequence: CASSLGVDRGETQYF. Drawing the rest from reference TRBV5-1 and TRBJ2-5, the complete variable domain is KAGVTQTPRYLIKTRGQQVTLSCSPISGHRSVSWYQQTPGQGLQFLFEYFSETQRNKGNFPGRFSGRQFSNSRSEMNVSTLELGDSALYLCASSLGVDRGETQYFGPGTRLLVL.

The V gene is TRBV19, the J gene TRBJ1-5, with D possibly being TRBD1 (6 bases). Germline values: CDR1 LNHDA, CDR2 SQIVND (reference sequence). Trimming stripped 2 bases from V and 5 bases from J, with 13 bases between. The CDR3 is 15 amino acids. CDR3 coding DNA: TGTGCCAGTAGTATACGGGCAGACAGGTATCAGCCCCAGCATTTT. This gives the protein CASSIRADRYQPQHF.

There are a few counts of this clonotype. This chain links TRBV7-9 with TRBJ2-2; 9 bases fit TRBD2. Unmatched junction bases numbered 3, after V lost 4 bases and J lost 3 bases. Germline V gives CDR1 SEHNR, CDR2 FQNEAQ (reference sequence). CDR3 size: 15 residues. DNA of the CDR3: TGTGCCAGCAGCTATAGCGGGAGTCACACCGGGGAGCTGTTTTTT. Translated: CASSYSGSHTGELFF.

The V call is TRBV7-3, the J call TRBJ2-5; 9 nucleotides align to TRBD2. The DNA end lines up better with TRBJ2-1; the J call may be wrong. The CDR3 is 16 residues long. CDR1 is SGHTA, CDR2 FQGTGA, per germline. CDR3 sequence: CASSLQASGNTDEQFF. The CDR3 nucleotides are TGTGCCAGCAGCCTACAGGCTAGCGGGAACACCGATGAGCAGTTCTTC.

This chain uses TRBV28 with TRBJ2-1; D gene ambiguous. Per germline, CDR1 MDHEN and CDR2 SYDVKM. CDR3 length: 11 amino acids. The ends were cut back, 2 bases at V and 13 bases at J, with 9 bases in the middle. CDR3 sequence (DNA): TGTGCCAGCAGTTTAATAGGAAAACAGTTCTTC. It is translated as CASSLIGKQFF.

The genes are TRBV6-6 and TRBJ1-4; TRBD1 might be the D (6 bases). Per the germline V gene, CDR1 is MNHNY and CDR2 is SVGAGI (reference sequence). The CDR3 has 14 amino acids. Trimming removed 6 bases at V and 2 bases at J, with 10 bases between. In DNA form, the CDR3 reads TGTGCCAGCAGCCATACAGGGACTAATGAAAAACTGTTTTTT. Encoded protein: CASSHTGTNEKLFF.

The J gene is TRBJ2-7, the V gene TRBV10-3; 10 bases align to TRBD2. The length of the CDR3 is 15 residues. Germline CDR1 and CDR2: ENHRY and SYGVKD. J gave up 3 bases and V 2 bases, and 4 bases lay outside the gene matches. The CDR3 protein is CAISERSGGDYEQYF. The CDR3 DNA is TGTGCCATCAGTGAGAGAAGCGGGGGGGACTACGAGCAGTACTTC.